The 27 T cell receptor beta chains in this list originate from one sample, sequenced in a study of PD-1 blockade in mismatch repair-deficient tumors. Generated by immunoSEQ multiplex PCR, the TCRdb table keeps only in-frame clones and is missing some. Altogether more than 95,000 clones are present, 86% being singletons, with the ten largest covering about 13%. Source: peripheral blood, taken 44 weeks after starting pembrolizumab. All receptors come from an adult with mismatch repair-deficient cancer.

CDR3 sequence reads: CASSSWTGANTEAFF. The CDR3 coding sequence is TGCGCCAGCAGCTCCTGGACAGGAGCGAACACTGAAGCTTTCTTT. The chain joins TRBV4-1 to TRBJ1-1, with 7 bases lining up with TRBD1. V shed 5 bases, J shed 1 base, and the junction held 7 bases outside the gene matches. Germline V CDR1 and CDR2: MGHRA, YSYEKL. This CDR3 contains 15 residues.

The gene calls are TRBV5-4 and TRBJ2-2; a possible D gene is TRBD2 (5 bases). Trimming took off 4 bases at V and 6 bases at J, with 13 bases between the two ends. This CDR3 is built from 14 residues. The germline V gene encodes CDR1 SGHNT and CDR2 YYREEE (reference sequence). The CDR3 protein is CASSVRRTAGELFF. The DNA of the CDR3 is TGTGCCAGCAGCGTACGGCGGACTGCCGGGGAGCTGTTTTTT.

The rearrangement joins TRBV30 to TRBJ2-7, with a tentative D call TRBD1 (6 bases). The CDR3 contains 12 residues. CDR1 GTSNPN and CDR2 SVGIG come from the germline V gene (reference sequence). Trimming took off 3 bases at V and 1 base at J, with 7 bases between the two ends. CDR3 DNA sequence: TGTGCCTGGAGGGACAGTTCCTACGAGCAGTACTTC. This sequence encodes CAWRDSSYEQYF.

Comments on this clone: The same CDR3 also results from other DNA sequences found in this sample. This chain connects TRBV19 to TRBJ2-7; 11 bases line up with TRBD1. CDR3 length: 14 residues. J was trimmed by 4 bases and V by 3 bases; bases with no gene match: 2. Germline V gene data show CDR1 as LNHDA and CDR2 as SQIVND (reference sequence). The CDR3 loop is CASSMGQGGYEQYF. CDR3 nucleotides: TGTGCCAGTAGTATGGGACAGGGGGGATACGAGCAGTACTTC. Full variable domain (outside the CDR3, taken from reference TRBV19 and TRBJ2-7): DGGITQSPKYLFRKEGQNVTLSCEQNLNHDAMYWYRQDPGQGLRLIYYSQIVNDFQKGDIAEGYSVSREKKESFPLTVTSAQKNPTAFYLCASSMGQGGYEQYFGPGTRLTVT.

The chain recombines TRBV27 with TRBJ2-2; no reliable D call. The V end lost 3 bases, the J end lost 5 bases, and 4 bases lay between the germline ends. CDR1 is MNHEY, CDR2 SMNVEV, per germline (reference sequence). This CDR3 contains 12 residues. Here the CDR3 reads CASSFPTGELFF. In DNA, the CDR3 is TGTGCCAGCAGTTTTCCAACCGGGGAGCTGTTTTTT.

This rearrangement joins TRBV4-3 to TRBJ2-1, with D hard to call. Deletions cut 4 bases from V and 4 bases from J, with 8 bases between. The CDR3 extends over 13 amino acids. Germline V gives CDR1 LGHNA, CDR2 YSLEER. The CDR3 DNA is TGCGCCAGCAGCCGGACGGTATACAATGAGCAGTTCTTC. Translating gives CASSRTVYNEQFF.

The chain employs TRBV5-6 and TRBJ1-4, with D unresolved. Trimming stripped 2 bases from V and 8 bases from J, with 10 bases between. This CDR3 is built from 13 residues. Germline assignment: CDR1 SGHDT and CDR2 YYEEEE. This CDR3 is CASSLVSREKLFF. The CDR3 DNA reads as TGTGCCAGCAGCTTAGTTTCGAGGGAAAAACTGTTTTTT.

The chain carries TRBV6-1 and TRBJ1-5, with no clear D. Germline V gene sequence: CDR1 MNHNS, CDR2 SASEGT. V was pared by 5 bases and J by 5 bases, with 10 bases between. CDR3 length: 13 residues. The CDR3 sequence: CASSTWIHQPQHF. CDR3 coding DNA: TGTGCCAGCAGTACTTGGATACATCAGCCCCAGCATTTT.

As concerns this clone: Germline is not matched at one junction end, which may reflect a read error. V is TRBV2 and J is TRBJ2-7; unclear D gene. The germline gives CDR1 SNHLY, CDR2 FYNNEI. The CDR3 spans 13 residues. The CDR3 DNA reads TGTGCCAACAGTGAAGCACTTTCCTACGAGCAGTACTTC. Its protein is CANSEALSYEQYF.

The V call is TRBV2, the J call TRBJ1-1; a possible D gene is TRBD1 (5 bases). Trimming stripped 8 bases from V and 3 bases from J, with 16 bases between. This CDR3 is 14 amino acids long. CDR1 is SNHLY, CDR2 FYNNEI, per germline. The CDR3 DNA reads TGTGCCAGCGGCGTCCCAGGGTTGTACACTGAAGCTTTCTTT. Protein product: CASGVPGLYTEAFF.

CDR3 region: CATRGSTLPAFF. The CDR3 DNA is TGTGCCACCAGAGGTTCAACACTACCAGCTTTCTTT. The chain recombines TRBV15 with TRBJ1-1, with no clear D. CDR1 is LNHNV and CDR2 is YYDKDF in the germline V gene (reference sequence). The CDR3 totals 12 residues. The germline V and J ends were trimmed by 6 bases and 10 bases, with 15 bases remaining between them.

The chain uses TRBV6-5 and TRBJ1-5; a possible D gene is TRBD1 (5 bases). Germline CDR1 reads MNHEY; CDR2 reads SVGAGI. This CDR3 is built from 14 residues. Trimming pared 2 bases from V and 6 bases from J, leaving 11 bases between. CDR3 protein: CASSYGRAGQPQHF. CDR3 sequence (DNA): TGTGCCAGCAGTTACGGCAGGGCGGGTCAGCCCCAGCATTTT.

CDR3 amino acids: CASSPRGASIPLYDEQFF. CDR3 in DNA: TGTGCCAGCAGCCCGAGGGGGGCTAGCATCCCCTTATACGATGAGCAGTTCTTC. This chain uses TRBV7-2 with TRBJ2-1; D is possibly TRBD1 or TRBD2 (6 bases each). Germline assignment: CDR1 SGHTA and CDR2 FQGNSA. The CDR3 covers 18 residues. The V end was cut by 5 bases, the J end by 8 bases, with 28 bases between.

V is TRBV6-5 and J is TRBJ2-5; D is uncertain. Trimming left V 11 bases short and J 5 bases short, with 15 bases between. Germline V lookup: CDR1 MNHEY, CDR2 SVGAGI. The length of the CDR3 is 12 residues. The CDR3 protein is CAREGKPETQYF. Here the CDR3 DNA reads TGTGCCCGAGAAGGGAAACCGGAGACCCAGTACTTC.

The CDR3 DNA reads as TGCAGCGTCACAGGGGAAGCTACGACAACTAATGAAAAACTGTTTTTT. It specifies CSVTGEATTTNEKLFF. This rearrangement joins TRBV29-1 to TRBJ1-4; 7 nucleotides align to TRBD1. Trimming at V came to 6 bases and at J to 0 bases, leaving 10 bases not matched to a gene. CDR1 SQVTM and CDR2 ANQGSEA come from the germline V gene. The CDR3 spans 16 residues.

The rearrangement links TRBV5-6 to TRBJ1-1; D is uncertain. CDR3 length: 12 residues. V was shortened by 5 bases and J by 3 bases, with 8 bases between the two germline ends. The germline gives CDR1 SGHDT, CDR2 YYEEEE. CDR3 DNA sequence: TGTGCCAGCAGTTTCAGACACACTGAAGCTTTCTTT. It encodes CASSFRHTEAFF.

The V and J genes are TRBV7-3 and TRBJ2-1; 7 positions match TRBD1. After removal of 0 bases from V and 7 bases from J, the junction contained 3 bases not matched to a gene. The length of the CDR3 is 14 residues. Germline V gives CDR1 SGHTA, CDR2 FQGTGA. The chain's CDR3 is CASSLTGQANEQFF. CDR3 nucleotide sequence: TGTGCCAGCAGCTTAACAGGACAGGCGAATGAGCAGTTCTTC.

The chain joins TRBV5-1 to TRBJ2-7; unclear D gene. CDR3 length: 13 amino acids. From germline, CDR1 is SGHRS and CDR2 YFSETQ. Trimming removed 0 bases from V and 5 bases from J, with 9 bases in between. The CDR3 spells CASSLEGYHEQYF. The CDR3 nucleotides read TGCGCCAGCAGCTTGGAAGGATACCACGAGCAGTACTTC.

The rearrangement joins TRBV7-2 to TRBJ2-5; TRBD1 might be the D (6 bases). Looked up from germline, CDR1 is SGHTA and CDR2 is FQGNSA. The CDR3 has 15 residues. The V end lost 5 bases, the J end lost 5 bases, and 18 bases lay between the germline ends. The CDR3 nucleotides are TGTGCCAGCAGCCCGCAGGGGTTCCTCGAGGAGACCCAGTACTTC. Encoded protein: CASSPQGFLEETQYF.

The CDR3 DNA follows: TGTGCCAGCAGTTCGACCCGAAACGAGCAGTACTTC. Translating it yields CASSSTRNEQYF. The rearrangement joins TRBV28 to TRBJ2-7; D gene uncertain. Trimming removed 4 bases from V and 5 bases from J, with 9 bases in between. Germline lookup yields CDR1 MDHEN and CDR2 SYDVKM. The CDR3 spans 12 residues.

The rearrangement uses TRBV7-3 and TRBJ2-3; maybe TRBD2 (6 bases). Trimming cost V 2 bases and J 6 bases, with 15 bases left between them. CDR1 and CDR2 (germline): SGHTA, FQGTGA. The CDR3 runs to 15 residues. CDR3 sequence (DNA): TGTGCCAGCAGCTTATGGGGGACTGAAAGCGATACGCAGTATTTT. Its translation is CASSLWGTESDTQYF.

This chain uses TRBV9 with TRBJ2-2; TRBD1 might be the D (5 bases). Trimming removed 0 bases at V and 7 bases at J, with 13 bases between. The length of the CDR3 is 15 residues. Germline-derived CDR1 and CDR2 are SGDLS and YYNGEE. The CDR3: CASSVEGPRFGELFF. The CDR3, as DNA: TGTGCCAGCAGCGTAGAGGGGCCGAGATTCGGGGAGCTGTTTTTT.

The CDR3 loop reads CASKRADSGNTIYF. CDR3 DNA: TGTGCCAGCAAAAGGGCGGACTCTGGAAACACCATATATTTT. The V call is TRBV6-5, the J call TRBJ1-3; no reliable D call. V was shortened by 7 bases and J by 0 bases, with 10 bases between the two germline ends. In germline, CDR1 is MNHEY, CDR2 SVGAGI. CDR3 size: 14 residues.

The chain combines TRBV27 with TRBJ2-7; D unclear. Germline V gives CDR1 MNHEY, CDR2 SMNVEV (reference sequence). This CDR3 has 15 amino acids. Trimming removed 3 bases at V and 1 base at J, with 13 bases between. The CDR3 loop is CASSLRPQPSYEQYF. CDR3 DNA sequence: TGTGCCAGCAGTTTGCGACCGCAACCTTCCTACGAGCAGTACTTC.

The rearrangement links TRBV18 to TRBJ2-7; 14 bases line up with TRBD2. This CDR3 spans 17 amino acids. Per germline, CDR1 KGHSH and CDR2 LQKENI. The J segment lost 6 bases and the V segment lost 6 bases, leaving 13 bases of the junction unmatched. CDR3 nucleotides: TGTGCCAGCTCCCAGGGGAAACCGGGACTAGCGGGAGTCGAGCAGTACTTC. Protein product: CASSQGKPGLAGVEQYF.

This clone was counted a few times. The V call is TRBV30, the J call TRBJ1-2; 7 nucleotides line up with TRBD1. This CDR3 is built from 14 residues. Germline-derived CDR1 and CDR2 are GTSNPN and SVGIG (reference sequence). The J segment lost 7 bases and the V segment lost 1 base, leaving 9 bases of the junction unmatched. The CDR3 DNA reads TGTGCCTGGAGTGAGGGGGCGACCTTTACTGGCTACACCTTC. It encodes CAWSEGATFTGYTF.

The V gene is TRBV5-1, the J gene TRBJ2-3, with D possibly being TRBD1 (5 bases). The V end was cut by 3 bases, the J end by 6 bases, with 11 bases between. The CDR3 runs to 13 residues. The germline gives CDR1 SGHRS, CDR2 YFSETQ. For the CDR3, the DNA is TGCGCCAGCAGCTCGGCAGGGTGGGATACGCAGTATTTT. Translation gives CASSSAGWDTQYF.